A selection of T cell receptor beta chains follows, all from one sample in a study of T cells after posttransplantation cyclophosphamide. Produced via immunoSEQ multiplex PCR; TCRdb's table is partial and in-frame only. The sample carries just over 65,000 clones, 85% to 95% recorded once. Sequencing used PBMCs. The receptors were gathered from a woman in her 30s in good health and a related stem cell transplant donor. Both conserved end residues are part of each CDR3. The order of the fields is V gene, J gene, CDR3 length, D gene, clone size, CDR3 DNA, CDR3 protein. D genes are given only for firm matches. Rows may omit the clone size; those that give it use once, few, many or a size class.

v_gene: TRBV6-1
j_gene: TRBJ1-2
len: 12
d_gene: NA
abundance: once
CDR3nt: TGTGCCAGCAGTGAAAAGGGGGATGGCTACACCTTC
CDR3aa: CASSEKGDGYTF

v_gene: TRBV28
j_gene: TRBJ1-2
len: 14
d_gene: TRBD1
abundance: once
CDR3nt: TGTGCCAGCAGTCTACAGACGGGACAGTCCAATATCGCCTTC
CDR3aa: CASSLQTGQSNIAF

v_gene: TRBV28
j_gene: TRBJ1-1
len: 15
d_gene: TRBD1
abundance: NA
CDR3nt: TGTGCCAGCAGTTTATGGGGACAGGCGAACACTGAAGCTTTCTTT
CDR3aa: CASSLWGQANTEAFF

v_gene: TRBV6-1
j_gene: TRBJ2-5
len: 10
d_gene: NA
abundance: once
CDR3nt: TGTGCCAGCACATTAGAGACCCAGTACTTC
CDR3aa: CASTLETQYF

v_gene: TRBV9
j_gene: TRBJ2-7
len: 15
d_gene: TRBD1
abundance: NA
CDR3nt: TGTGCCAGCAGCGAGGGGACAGCGTTGGGCTACGAGCAGTACTTC
CDR3aa: CASSEGTALGYEQYF

v_gene: TRBV30
j_gene: TRBJ1-1
len: 15
d_gene: TRBD1
abundance: few
CDR3nt: TGTGCCTGGAGTGTCGGGGGGACAGCGCTTACTGAAGCTTTCTTT
CDR3aa: CAWSVGGTALTEAFF

v_gene: TRBV5-1
j_gene: TRBJ1-1
len: 16
d_gene: NA
abundance: NA
CDR3nt: TGCGCCAGCAGCAACGGAATTCCGGGAAGTCGCACTGAAGCTTTCTTT
CDR3aa: CASSNGIPGSRTEAFF

v_gene: TRBV6-5
j_gene: TRBJ1-3
len: 15
d_gene: TRBD1
abundance: NA
CDR3nt: TGTGCCAGCAGAGGGGACAGGGGTGACGGAAACACCATATATTTT
CDR3aa: CASRGDRGDGNTIYF

v_gene: TRBV13
j_gene: TRBJ1-3
len: 16
d_gene: NA
abundance: NA
CDR3nt: TGTGCCAGCAGCTTAGGCATGTCGTTCTCTGGAAACACCATATATTTT
CDR3aa: CASSLGMSFSGNTIYF

v_gene: TRBV9
j_gene: TRBJ1-1
len: 13
d_gene: NA
abundance: NA
CDR3nt: TGTGCCAGCAGCTCTTCCGGGGGCACTGAAGCTTTCTTT
CDR3aa: CASSSSGGTEAFF

v_gene: TRBV2
j_gene: TRBJ1-1
len: 13
d_gene: NA
abundance: NA
CDR3nt: TGTGCCAGCAGACAGGGTTTGAACACTGAAGCTTTCTTT
CDR3aa: CASRQGLNTEAFF

v_gene: TRBV19
j_gene: TRBJ1-5
len: 15
d_gene: NA
abundance: NA
CDR3nt: TGTGCCAGTAGTACAGGTGACAACCCTTATCAGCCCCAGCATTTT
CDR3aa: CASSTGDNPYQPQHF

v_gene: TRBV11-2
j_gene: TRBJ2-1
len: 14
d_gene: NA
abundance: NA
CDR3nt: TGTGCCAGCAGCCTCCTAAGACTGAAAAATGAGCAGTTCTTC
CDR3aa: CASSLLRLKNEQFF

v_gene: TRBV4-2
j_gene: TRBJ2-3
len: 16
d_gene: TRBD2
abundance: NA
CDR3nt: TGTGCCAGCAGAGGGGGTCCTAGCGGGAGCACAGATACGCAGTATTTT
CDR3aa: CASRGGPSGSTDTQYF

v_gene: TRBV11-3
j_gene: TRBJ2-7
len: 15
d_gene: TRBD2
abundance: NA
CDR3nt: TGTGCCAGCAGCTTAGGCCCCGGGAGGGGCTACGAGCAGTACTTC
CDR3aa: CASSLGPGRGYEQYF

v_gene: TRBV11-2
j_gene: TRBJ2-7
len: 14
d_gene: NA
abundance: NA
CDR3nt: TGTGCCAGCGGGCTAGGCAGTAACACCTACGAGCAGTACTTC
CDR3aa: CASGLGSNTYEQYF

v_gene: TRBV28
j_gene: TRBJ1-4
len: 15
d_gene: TRBD1
abundance: NA
CDR3nt: TGTGCCAGCAGTTTGCAACAGGGGTATAATGAAAAACTGTTTTTT
CDR3aa: CASSLQQGYNEKLFF

v_gene: TRBV5-4
j_gene: TRBJ1-1
len: 14
d_gene: NA
abundance: NA
CDR3nt: TGTGCCAGCAGCGAGGCTACATTCGGGACTGAAGCTTTCTTT
CDR3aa: CASSEATFGTEAFF

v_gene: TRBV6-1
j_gene: TRBJ1-3
len: 12
d_gene: NA
abundance: NA
CDR3nt: TGTGCCAGCCGCGTGGCTGGAAACACCATATATTTT
CDR3aa: CASRVAGNTIYF

v_gene: TRBV18
j_gene: TRBJ2-2
len: 15
d_gene: NA
abundance: NA
CDR3nt: TGTGCCAGCTCACCAGAGGGGTGGAACACCGGGGAGCTGTTTTTT
CDR3aa: CASSPEGWNTGELFF

v_gene: TRBV18
j_gene: TRBJ2-2
len: 15
d_gene: NA
abundance: NA
CDR3nt: TGTGCCAGCTCACGGGGTCCGCTAAACACCGGGGAGCTGTTTTTT
CDR3aa: CASSRGPLNTGELFF

v_gene: TRBV18
j_gene: TRBJ2-5
len: 16
d_gene: TRBD1
abundance: NA
CDR3nt: TGTGCCAGCTCACCATTTACAGGGGGAAGAAGAGAGACCCAGTACTTC
CDR3aa: CASSPFTGGRRETQYF

v_gene: TRBV14
j_gene: TRBJ1-5
len: 17
d_gene: TRBD1
abundance: NA
CDR3nt: TGTGCCAGCAGCCAAGTGGCGTCAGGGGGGAGCAATCAGCCCCAGCATTTT
CDR3aa: CASSQVASGGSNQPQHF

v_gene: TRBV28
j_gene: TRBJ2-4
len: 15
d_gene: NA
abundance: NA
CDR3nt: TGTGCCAGCAGTATCCCCACGGGGGCCAAAAACATTCAGTACTTC
CDR3aa: CASSIPTGAKNIQYF

v_gene: TRBV7-9
j_gene: TRBJ2-6
len: 17
d_gene: TRBD2
abundance: NA
CDR3nt: TGTGCCAGCACCTTCCGGGGGGGTGGCTCTGGGGCCAACGTCCTGACTTTC
CDR3aa: CASTFRGGGSGANVLTF

v_gene: TRBV7-2
j_gene: TRBJ1-5
len: 13
d_gene: NA
abundance: NA
CDR3nt: TGTGCCAGCAGCTTAGCTCAAGGACAGCGCCAGCATTTT
CDR3aa: CASSLAQGQRQHF

v_gene: TRBV4-3
j_gene: TRBJ1-1
len: 18
d_gene: NA
abundance: NA
CDR3nt: TGCGCCAGCAGCCAAGTGGTTAAGGGGCCCGAACTGAACACTGAAGCTTTCTTT
CDR3aa: CASSQVVKGPELNTEAFF

v_gene: TRBV4-2
j_gene: TRBJ1-1
len: 13
d_gene: NA
abundance: NA
CDR3nt: TGTGCCAGCAAGGATCCGGGGAACACTGAAGCTTTCTTT
CDR3aa: CASKDPGNTEAFF

v_gene: TRBV6-1
j_gene: TRBJ2-7
len: 14
d_gene: TRBD1
abundance: NA
CDR3nt: TGTGCCAGCACTAGGCGGACAGGGATCTACGAGCAGTACTTC
CDR3aa: CASTRRTGIYEQYF

v_gene: TRBV6-5
j_gene: TRBJ2-3
len: 15
d_gene: TRBD1
abundance: NA
CDR3nt: TGTGCCAGCAGGTTCCGGGACAGGATCAGAGATACGCAGTATTTT
CDR3aa: CASRFRDRIRDTQYF

v_gene: TRBV28
j_gene: TRBJ1-1
len: 13
d_gene: NA
abundance: NA
CDR3nt: TGTGCCAGCAGTTTGGATGGGGGCTCTGAAGCTTTCTTT
CDR3aa: CASSLDGGSEAFF

v_gene: TRBV2
j_gene: TRBJ1-2
len: 13
d_gene: NA
abundance: NA
CDR3nt: TGTGCCAGCAGTGAAGCGCCGAGGAGGGGCTACACCTTC
CDR3aa: CASSEAPRRGYTF

v_gene: TRBV5-5
j_gene: TRBJ1-2
len: 13
d_gene: NA
abundance: NA
CDR3nt: TGTGCCAGCAGCCTTGACGGGGAGTATGGCTACACCTTC
CDR3aa: CASSLDGEYGYTF

v_gene: TRBV2
j_gene: TRBJ1-1
len: 15
d_gene: NA
abundance: NA
CDR3nt: TGTGCCAGCAGCCTCACGGACTTTTGGAACACTGAAGCTTTCTTT
CDR3aa: CASSLTDFWNTEAFF

v_gene: TRBV9
j_gene: TRBJ1-4
len: 16
d_gene: NA
abundance: NA
CDR3nt: TGTGCCAGCAGCCCCGGCGAACCTGCAACTAATGAAAAACTGTTTTTT
CDR3aa: CASSPGEPATNEKLFF

v_gene: TRBV6-5
j_gene: TRBJ1-2
len: 13
d_gene: NA
abundance: NA
CDR3nt: TGTGCCAGCAGTTACTACAGGGAAGGCGGCTACACCTTC
CDR3aa: CASSYYREGGYTF

v_gene: TRBV7-3
j_gene: TRBJ1-1
len: 14
d_gene: NA
abundance: NA
CDR3nt: TGTGCCAGCAGCTTGGGCGGAGTGAACACTGAAGCTTTCTTT
CDR3aa: CASSLGGVNTEAFF

v_gene: TRBV7-9
j_gene: TRBJ2-7
len: 14
d_gene: NA
abundance: NA
CDR3nt: TGTGCCAGCAGCTTATCGGGGGCTTCCTACGAGCAGTACTTC
CDR3aa: CASSLSGASYEQYF

v_gene: TRBV18
j_gene: TRBJ1-2
len: 15
d_gene: TRBD1
abundance: NA
CDR3nt: TGTGCCAGCTCACCTACCCCAGGGGGGCTCTATGGCTACACCTTC
CDR3aa: CASSPTPGGLYGYTF

v_gene: TRBV18
j_gene: TRBJ2-5
len: 15
d_gene: TRBD1
abundance: NA
CDR3nt: TGTGCCAGCTCTTCCGACAGGGAGCGATTGGGGACCCAGTACTTC
CDR3aa: CASSSDRERLGTQYF